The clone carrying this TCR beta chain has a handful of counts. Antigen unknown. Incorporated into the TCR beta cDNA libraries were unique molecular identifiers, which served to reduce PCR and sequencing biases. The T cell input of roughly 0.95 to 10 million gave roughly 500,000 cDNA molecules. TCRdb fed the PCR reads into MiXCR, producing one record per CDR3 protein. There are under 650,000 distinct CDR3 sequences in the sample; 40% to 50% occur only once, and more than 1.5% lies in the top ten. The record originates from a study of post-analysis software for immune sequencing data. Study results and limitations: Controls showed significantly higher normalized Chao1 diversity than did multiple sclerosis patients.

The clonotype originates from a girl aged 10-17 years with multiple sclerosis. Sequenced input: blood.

The CDR3 is CASSRLGAGSYNEQFF. In nucleotides, the CDR3 is TGCGCCAGCAGCCGCCTCGGAGCGGGAAGTTACAATGAGCAGTTCTTC. The chain is built from TRBV5-1 and TRBJ2-1; 7 positions agree with TRBD2. The CDR3 is made up of 16 amino acids. Germline lookup yields CDR1 SGHRS and CDR2 YFSETQ. The trim removed 4 bases at V and 4 bases at J, leaving 11 bases unmatched. The full variable domain, its missing parts supplied by reference TRBV5-1 and TRBJ2-1, is KAGVTQTPRYLIKTRGQQVTLSCSPISGHRSVSWYQQTPGQGLQFLFEYFSETQRNKGNFPGRFSGRQFSNSRSEMNVSTLELGDSALYLCASSRLGAGSYNEQFFGPGTRLTVL.